This T cell receptor beta chain came from a study of blood T cell repertoires in COVID-19. As for the study in general: COVID-19 samples from acute and convalescent phases originated in the United States, Italy and Spain.

Generated by immunoSEQ multiplex PCR, the TCRdb table keeps only in-frame clones and is missing some. The sample shows some 200,000 clones, roughly 90% of them seen only once. Cohorts were based on clinical histories the participants reported. Sequenced sample: PBMCs or T cells enriched from blood (not recorded which). The receptor was isolated from a woman aged 40 to 49 with acute COVID-19.

The CDR3 coding sequence is TGCGCCAGCAGCTTAAATCCTTCCGGACAGGACTATGGCTACACCTTC. Translating gives CASSLNPSGQDYGYTF. The chain carries TRBV5-1 and TRBJ1-2, with 7 bases lining up with TRBD1. From germline, CDR1 is SGHRS and CDR2 YFSETQ. The CDR3 covers 16 residues. V shed 2 bases, J shed 3 bases, and the junction held 10 bases outside the gene matches.